This T cell receptor beta chain was profiled in a study of siplizumab effects on memory and regulatory T cells. General study points: Both greater diversity than memory cells and a major contribution to the alloresponse seemed to characterize naive T cells. No naive or memory phenotype could be assigned to roughly 80-97% of proliferating clones. Of the alloreactive clones, only a minor fraction mapped to unstimulated subsets. Alloreactive sequences tracing back to unstimulated CD4+ memory cells fell significantly with siplizumab.

Assay: immunoSEQ multiplex PCR; the TCRdb copy retains only in-frame clones and omits some. This table holds 100,000 or so clones, 91% found once. This clone showed up just once. What it recognizes is unknown. What was sequenced was CD4+ T cells sorted from blood. This receptor was obtained from a human donor in good health. Some clones in this sample may be carry-over from other donors' samples.

The CDR3 region is CASSSGRGSYNEQFF. The CDR3 nucleotides read TGTGCCAGTAGTAGTGGCAGGGGGAGCTACAATGAGCAGTTCTTC. The gene calls are TRBV19 and TRBJ2-1; TRBD1 aligns across 7 bases. Germline V gene lookup returns CDR1 LNHDA and CDR2 SQIVND (reference sequence). The CDR3 covers 15 residues. V lost 4 bases to trimming and J lost 3 bases; unmatched junction nucleotides: 6. The full variable domain, completed using reference TRBV19 and TRBJ2-1, is DGGITQSPKYLFRKEGQNVTLSCEQNLNHDAMYWYRQDPGQGLRLIYYSQIVNDFQKGDIAEGYSVSREKKESFPLTVTSAQKNPTAFYLCASSSGRGSYNEQFFGPGTRLTVL.